The 15 T cell receptor beta chains below were found in one sample sequenced in a study of tumor and adjacent non-tumor tissue in lung cancer. The library came from three nested PCR rounds adapted from ARM-PCR protocols. TCRdb re-derived calls from the multiplex PCR reads in MiXCR, one entry per CDR3 protein. The data show 60,000 to 85,000 distinct CDR3 sequences, about three quarters seen once. No cell sorting was done before RNA was extracted from the tissue. The specimen was lung tumor tissue. These receptors all stem from a woman between 50 and 59 years old with non-small cell lung cancer.

Regarding this clonotype: One end of the junction fails to match germline, which may point to a read error. The genes are TRBV6-1 and TRBJ2-7; D unclear. The CDR3 consists of 12 residues. Germline CDR1 reads MNHNS; CDR2 reads SASEGT. The CDR3 region has the DNA TGTGCCAGCAGTGCTTCGATCTACAAGCAGTACTTC. Its translation is CASSASIYKQYF.

With respect to this clonotype: The junction differs from germline at one of its ends, possibly a read error. The V gene is TRBV11-2, the J gene TRBJ1-2, with D unresolved. The CDR3 runs 14 residues. CDR1 is SGHAT, CDR2 FQNNGV, per germline. The DNA of the CDR3 is TGTGTCAGCAGCTTACTTAGCTGCGGGGATTCAGCCACCTTC. It specifies CVSSLLSCGDSATF.

About this clonotype: A much larger clone sits a single nucleotide away, making a read error possible. Without the conserved terminal phenylalanine or tryptophan, this CDR3 likely stems from a read error. The V and J genes are TRBV28 and TRBJ2-2; D is unresolved. CDR3 length: 14 amino acids. Deletions cut 5 bases from V and 5 bases from J, with 12 bases between. The germline gives CDR1 MDHEN, CDR2 SYDVKM. CDR3 in DNA: TGTGCCAGCAGTCACCCTAGAAGTACCGGGGAGCTGTTTTAT. This codes for CASSHPRSTGELFY.

Details on this clonotype: One end of the junction is discordant with germline, which a read error may explain. The chain carries TRBV11-2 and TRBJ2-5; D perhaps matches TRBD2 (6 bases). The germline V gene has CDR1 SGHAT and CDR2 FQNNGV. The CDR3 covers 14 residues. The CDR3 sequence is CASNLDQGVGTQYF. CDR3 nucleotides: TGTGCCAGCAACTTAGATCAGGGTGTAGGGACTCAGTACTTC.

About this clonotype itself: A junction boundary mismatches the germline segment, possibly from a read error. V and J are TRBV12-3 or TRBV12-4 and TRBJ2-2; 7 nucleotides match TRBD2. CDR3 length: 18 residues. The DNA for the CDR3 is TGTGCCAGCAGTAGACGCGCCTTGGGACTAAAGAACACCGGGGATCTGTTTTTT. Residues: CASSRRALGLKNTGDLFF.

In the case of this clonotype: At one end the junction does not follow the germline gene, possibly because of a read error. The CDR3 loop reads CASILPGELCF. In DNA form, the CDR3 reads TGTGCCAGCATTTTACCGGGGGAGCTGTGTTTT. This rearrangement joins TRBV12-3 or TRBV12-4 to TRBJ2-2, with D tentatively TRBD2 (6 bases). This CDR3 spans 11 amino acids.

The rearrangement joins TRBV6-5 to TRBJ2-1; 8 positions agree with TRBD2. V gave up 7 bases and J gave up 1 base; unmatched junction bases: 9. CDR1 MNHEY and CDR2 SVGAGI come from the germline V gene. The CDR3 loop spans 16 amino acids. The CDR3 nucleotides read TGTGCCAGCAATTCCTGGACTAGCATTTCCTACAATGAGCAGTTCTTC. Its protein product is CASNSWTSISYNEQFF.

With regard to this clonotype: One end of the junction is discordant with germline, which a read error may explain. The chain is built from TRBV6-1 and TRBJ1-1; D is unclear. Germline CDR1 is MNHNS and CDR2 is SASEGT. The CDR3 contains 14 residues. The DNA of the CDR3 is TGTGCCAACAGTGAAGCAATTGGGAACACTGAAGCTTTCTTT. Amino acids: CANSEAIGNTEAFF.

On this clonotype itself: At one end, the junction sequence differs from germline, possibly due to a read error. This chain uses TRBV6-2 or TRBV6-3 with TRBJ1-5; D call uncertain. Germline lookup yields CDR1 MNHEY and CDR2 SVGEGT. The CDR3 spans 14 residues. As DNA, the CDR3 is TGTGCCAGCAGTTACATGGGGTCTAGTCAGCACCAGCATTTT. Translating it yields CASSYMGSSQHQHF.

The V call is TRBV5-4, the J call TRBJ2-5; D is unclear. Germline-derived CDR1 and CDR2 are SGHNT and YYREEE (reference sequence). Trimming removed 3 bases at V and 4 bases at J, with 13 bases between. This CDR3 is 14 amino acids long. In DNA, the CDR3 is TGTGCCAGCAGCTCAACGGGTGCTCGAGAGACCCAGTACTTC. Translated, it gives CASSSTGARETQYF.

The V gene is TRBV5-4, the J gene TRBJ2-1; 13 bases align to TRBD2. Trimming removed 3 bases from V and 5 bases from J; junction bases left unmatched: 5. The CDR3 is made up of 16 amino acids. Germline CDR1 and CDR2: SGHNT and YYREEE (reference sequence). CDR3 sequence reads: CASSSGGLAGDNEQFF. The CDR3 coding sequence is TGTGCCAGCAGCTCGGGTGGACTAGCGGGGGACAATGAGCAGTTCTTC.

With respect to this clonotype: An end of the junction does not agree with germline; a read error may underlie this. The chain links TRBV10-3 to TRBJ1-1; D gene uncertain. This CDR3 is built from 13 residues. CDR1 is ENHRY, CDR2 SYGVKD, per germline. The CDR3, as DNA: TGTGCCATCAGTGACAGTGTATGGGTTGAAGTTTTCTTT. Amino acids: CAISDSVWVEVFF.

Concerning this clonotype: Given a much more abundant clone one base away, this may be a read error. The rearrangement links TRBV28 to TRBJ2-3; 7 positions match TRBD2. Looked up from germline, CDR1 is MDHEN and CDR2 is SYDVKM. V lost 7 bases, J lost 10 bases, and 11 bases stayed unmatched. The CDR3 totals 13 residues. CDR3 coding DNA: TGTGCCAGCACTGGGGGAGGGCGGGATGCGCAGTATTTT. This encodes CASTGGGRDAQYF.

This clonotype showed up many times. The chain has TRBV30 and TRBJ1-1, with TRBD1 as a possible D gene (5 bases). Germline CDR1 is GTSNPN and CDR2 is SVGIG (reference sequence). The germline V and J ends were trimmed by 1 base and 10 bases, with 13 bases remaining between them. CDR3 length equals 12 residues. The CDR3 DNA sequence: TGTGCCTGGAGTGCCTCAGGCGGGGGAGCTTTCTTT. Residues: CAWSASGGGAFF.

J is TRBJ2-1 and V is TRBV12-3 or TRBV12-4; possible D gene TRBD2, 5 bases. The CDR3 totals 15 residues. The CDR3 DNA is TGTCCTAGCAGTTTAATTAGCGAGGATTACAATGAGCAGTTCTTC. It is translated as CPSSLISEDYNEQFF.